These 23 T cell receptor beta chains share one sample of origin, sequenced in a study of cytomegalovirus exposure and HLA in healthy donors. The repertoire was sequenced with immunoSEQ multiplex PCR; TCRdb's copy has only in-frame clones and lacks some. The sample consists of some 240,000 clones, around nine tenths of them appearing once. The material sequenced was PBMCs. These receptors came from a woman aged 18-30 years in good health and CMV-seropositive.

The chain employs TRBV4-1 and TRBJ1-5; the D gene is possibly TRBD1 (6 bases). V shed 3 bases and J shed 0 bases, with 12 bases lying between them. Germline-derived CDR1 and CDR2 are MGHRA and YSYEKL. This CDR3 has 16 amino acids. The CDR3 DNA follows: TGCGCCAGCAGCCACCCGGGGGGCTCTAGCAATCAGCCCCAGCATTTT. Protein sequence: CASSHPGGSSNQPQHF.

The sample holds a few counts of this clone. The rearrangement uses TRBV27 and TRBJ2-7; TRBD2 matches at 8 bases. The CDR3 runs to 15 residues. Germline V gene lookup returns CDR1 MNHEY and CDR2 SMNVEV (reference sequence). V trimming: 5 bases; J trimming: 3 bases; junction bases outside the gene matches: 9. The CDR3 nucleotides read TGTGCCAGCAGTATCGGGCTAGCGGGTGTCTACGAGCAGTACTTC. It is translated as CASSIGLAGVYEQYF.

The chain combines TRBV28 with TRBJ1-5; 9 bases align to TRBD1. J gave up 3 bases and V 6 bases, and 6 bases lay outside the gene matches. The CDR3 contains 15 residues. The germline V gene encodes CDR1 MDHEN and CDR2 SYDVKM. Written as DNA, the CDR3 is TGTGCCAGCAGAACAGGGGGCGGCGACAATCAGCCCCAGCATTTT. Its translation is CASRTGGGDNQPQHF.

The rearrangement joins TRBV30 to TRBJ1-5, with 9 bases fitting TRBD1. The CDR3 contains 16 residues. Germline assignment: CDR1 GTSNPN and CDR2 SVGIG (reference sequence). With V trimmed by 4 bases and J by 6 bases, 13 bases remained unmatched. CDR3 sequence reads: CAWTIDPGQGSQPQHF. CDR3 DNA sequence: TGTGCCTGGACTATCGATCCGGGACAGGGCAGTCAGCCCCAGCATTTT.

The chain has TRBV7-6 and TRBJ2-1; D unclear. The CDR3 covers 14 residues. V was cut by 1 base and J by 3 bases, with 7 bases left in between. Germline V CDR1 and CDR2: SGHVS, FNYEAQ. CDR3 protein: CASSLGGNYNEQFF. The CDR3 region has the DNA TGTGCCAGCAGCTTAGGCGGCAACTACAATGAGCAGTTCTTC.

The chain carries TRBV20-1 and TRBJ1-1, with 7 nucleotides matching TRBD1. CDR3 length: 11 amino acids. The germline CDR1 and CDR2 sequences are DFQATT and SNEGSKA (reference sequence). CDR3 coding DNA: TGCGGACGGGACAGCAACACTGAAGCTTTCTTT. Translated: CGRDSNTEAFF.

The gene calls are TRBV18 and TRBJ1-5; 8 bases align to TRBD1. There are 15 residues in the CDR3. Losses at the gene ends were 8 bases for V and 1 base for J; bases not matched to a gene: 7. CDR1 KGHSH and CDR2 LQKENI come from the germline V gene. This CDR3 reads CASTAGGSSNQPQHF. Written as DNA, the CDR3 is TGTGCCAGCACTGCAGGGGGCTCGAGCAATCAGCCCCAGCATTTT.

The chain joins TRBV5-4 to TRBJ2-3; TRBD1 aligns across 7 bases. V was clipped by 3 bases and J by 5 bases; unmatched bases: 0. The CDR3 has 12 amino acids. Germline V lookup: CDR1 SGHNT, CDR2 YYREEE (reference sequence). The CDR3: CASSSGGDTQYF. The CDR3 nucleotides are TGTGCCAGCAGCTCAGGGGGAGATACGCAGTATTTT. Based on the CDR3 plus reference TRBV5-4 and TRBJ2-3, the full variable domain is ETGVTQSPTHLIKTRGQQVTLRCSSQSGHNTVSWYQQALGQGPQFIFQYYREEENGRGNFPPRFSGLQFPNYSSELNVNALELDDSALYLCASSSGGDTQYFGPGTRLTVL.

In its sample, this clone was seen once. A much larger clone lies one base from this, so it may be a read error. Here the CDR3 reads CASSRGLTNTEAFF. In DNA form, the CDR3 reads TGCGCCAGCAGCCGGGGACTGACGAACACTGAAGCTTTCTTT. The chain is built from TRBV5-1 and TRBJ1-1; a possible D gene is TRBD1 (5 bases). Germline-derived CDR1 and CDR2 are SGHRS and YFSETQ. The CDR3 runs 14 residues. The germline V and J ends were trimmed by 4 bases and 1 base, with 11 bases remaining between them.

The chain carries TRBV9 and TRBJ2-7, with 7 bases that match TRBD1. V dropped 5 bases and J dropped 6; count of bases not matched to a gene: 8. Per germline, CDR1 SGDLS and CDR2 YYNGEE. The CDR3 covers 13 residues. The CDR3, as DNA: TGTGCCAGCAGTGGAGTGACAGGGAGCGAGCAGTACTTC. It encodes CASSGVTGSEQYF.

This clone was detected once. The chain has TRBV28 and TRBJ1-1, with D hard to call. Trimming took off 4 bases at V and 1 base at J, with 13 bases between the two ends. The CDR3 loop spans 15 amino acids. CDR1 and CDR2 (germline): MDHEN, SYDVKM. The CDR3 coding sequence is TGTGCCAGCAGTTCGGAAGGCAGGCAGAACACTGAAGCTTTCTTT. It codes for CASSSEGRQNTEAFF.

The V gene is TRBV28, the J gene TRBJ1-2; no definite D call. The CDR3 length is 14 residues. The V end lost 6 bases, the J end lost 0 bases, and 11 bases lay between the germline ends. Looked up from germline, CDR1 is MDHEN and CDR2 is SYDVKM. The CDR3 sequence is CASRFPGANYGYTF. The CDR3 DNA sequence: TGTGCCAGCAGATTCCCGGGAGCTAACTATGGCTACACCTTC.

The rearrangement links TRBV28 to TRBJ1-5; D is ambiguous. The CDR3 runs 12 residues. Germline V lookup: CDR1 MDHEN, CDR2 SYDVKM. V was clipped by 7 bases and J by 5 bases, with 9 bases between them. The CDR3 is CASTPPDQPQHF. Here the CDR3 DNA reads TGTGCCAGCACCCCCCCAGATCAGCCCCAGCATTTT.

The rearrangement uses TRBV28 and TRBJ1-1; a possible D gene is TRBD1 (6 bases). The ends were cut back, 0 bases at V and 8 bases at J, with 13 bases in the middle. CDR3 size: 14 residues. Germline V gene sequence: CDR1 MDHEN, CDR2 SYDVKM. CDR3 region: CASSLWGGGREAFF. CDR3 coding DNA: TGTGCCAGCAGTTTATGGGGCGGGGGCAGGGAAGCTTTCTTT.

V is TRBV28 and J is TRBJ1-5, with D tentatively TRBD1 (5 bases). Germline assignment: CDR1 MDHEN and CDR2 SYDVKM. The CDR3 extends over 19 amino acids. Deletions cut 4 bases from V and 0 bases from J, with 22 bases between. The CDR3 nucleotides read TGTGCCAGCAGTTCGCCGGCCCGAACAGGAGTTTATAGCAATCAGCCCCAGCATTTT. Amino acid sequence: CASSSPARTGVYSNQPQHF. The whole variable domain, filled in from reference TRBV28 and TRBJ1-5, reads DVKVTQSSRYLVKRTGEKVFLECVQDMDHENMFWYRQDPGLGLRLIYFSYDVKMKEKGDIPEGYSVSREKKERFSLILESASTNQTSMYLCASSSPARTGVYSNQPQHFGDGTRLSIL.

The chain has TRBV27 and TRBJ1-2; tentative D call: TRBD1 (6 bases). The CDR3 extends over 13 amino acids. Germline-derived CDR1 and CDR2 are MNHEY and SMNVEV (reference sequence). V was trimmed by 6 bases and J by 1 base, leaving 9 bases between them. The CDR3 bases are TGTGCCAGCAGCCCAGGGGTTAACTATGGCTACACCTTC. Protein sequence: CASSPGVNYGYTF.

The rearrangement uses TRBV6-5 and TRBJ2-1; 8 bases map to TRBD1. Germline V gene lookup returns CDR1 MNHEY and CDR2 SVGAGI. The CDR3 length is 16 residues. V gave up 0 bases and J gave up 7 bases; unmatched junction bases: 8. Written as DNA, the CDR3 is TGTGCCAGCAGTTACTCGGGCACAGGGGGTAGGAATGAGCAGTTCTTC. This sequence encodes CASSYSGTGGRNEQFF.

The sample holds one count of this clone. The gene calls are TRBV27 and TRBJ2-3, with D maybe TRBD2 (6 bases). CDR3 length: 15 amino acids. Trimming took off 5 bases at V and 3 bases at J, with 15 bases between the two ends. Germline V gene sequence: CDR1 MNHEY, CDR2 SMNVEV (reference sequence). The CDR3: CASSPTWRATDTQYF. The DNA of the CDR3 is TGTGCCAGCAGTCCAACTTGGAGGGCAACAGATACGCAGTATTTT.

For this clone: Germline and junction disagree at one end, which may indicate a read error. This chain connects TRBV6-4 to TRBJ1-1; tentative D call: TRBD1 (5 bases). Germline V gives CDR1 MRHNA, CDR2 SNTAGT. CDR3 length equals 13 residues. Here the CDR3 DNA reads TGTGCCAGCAGTGACTCCTATGGGACTGCAGCTTTCTTT. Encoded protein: CASSDSYGTAAFF.

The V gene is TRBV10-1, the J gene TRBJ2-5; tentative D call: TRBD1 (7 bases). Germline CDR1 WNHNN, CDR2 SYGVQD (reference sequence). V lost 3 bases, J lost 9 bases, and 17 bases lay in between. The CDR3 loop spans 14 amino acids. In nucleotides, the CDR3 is TGCGCCAGCAGTGACAGGGGGGACGGCGGGTCCCAGTACTTC. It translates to CASSDRGDGGSQYF.

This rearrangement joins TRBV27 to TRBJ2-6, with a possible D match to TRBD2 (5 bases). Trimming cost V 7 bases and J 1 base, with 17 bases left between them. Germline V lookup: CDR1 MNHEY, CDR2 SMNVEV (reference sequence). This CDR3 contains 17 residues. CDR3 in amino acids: CASMPRVQWSGANVLTF. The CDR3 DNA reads TGTGCCAGCATGCCGAGGGTCCAATGGTCTGGGGCCAACGTCCTGACTTTC.

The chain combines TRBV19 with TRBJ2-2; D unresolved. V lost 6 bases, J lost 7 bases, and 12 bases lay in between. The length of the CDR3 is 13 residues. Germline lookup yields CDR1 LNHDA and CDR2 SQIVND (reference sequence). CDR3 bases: TGTGCCAGTAGCCCTTTCCCGGGCGGGGAGCTGTTTTTT. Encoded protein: CASSPFPGGELFF.

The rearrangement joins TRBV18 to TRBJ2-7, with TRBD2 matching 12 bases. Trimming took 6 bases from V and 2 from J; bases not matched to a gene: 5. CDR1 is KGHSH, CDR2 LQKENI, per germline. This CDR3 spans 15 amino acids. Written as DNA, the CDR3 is TGTGCCAGCTCCCCGAGACTAGCGGGAGCCTACGAGCAGTACTTC. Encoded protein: CASSPRLAGAYEQYF.